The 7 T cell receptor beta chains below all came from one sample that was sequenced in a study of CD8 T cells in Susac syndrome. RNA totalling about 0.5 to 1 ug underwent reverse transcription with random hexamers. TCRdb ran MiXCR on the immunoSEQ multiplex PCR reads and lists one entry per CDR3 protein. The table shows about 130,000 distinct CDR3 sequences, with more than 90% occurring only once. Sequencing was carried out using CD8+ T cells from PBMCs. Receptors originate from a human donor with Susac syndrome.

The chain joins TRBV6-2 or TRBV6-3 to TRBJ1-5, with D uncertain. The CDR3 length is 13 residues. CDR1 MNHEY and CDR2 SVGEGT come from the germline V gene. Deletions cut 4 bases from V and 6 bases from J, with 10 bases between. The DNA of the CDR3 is TGTGCCAGCAGTTGGGGTTTGGGTCAGCCCCAGCATTTT. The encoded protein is CASSWGLGQPQHF.

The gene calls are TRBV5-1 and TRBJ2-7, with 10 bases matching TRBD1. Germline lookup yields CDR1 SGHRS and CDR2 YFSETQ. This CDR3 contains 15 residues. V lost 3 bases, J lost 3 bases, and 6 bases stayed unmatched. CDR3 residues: CASSWRTGGFYEQYF. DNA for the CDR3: TGCGCCAGCAGCTGGCGGACAGGGGGATTCTACGAGCAGTACTTC.

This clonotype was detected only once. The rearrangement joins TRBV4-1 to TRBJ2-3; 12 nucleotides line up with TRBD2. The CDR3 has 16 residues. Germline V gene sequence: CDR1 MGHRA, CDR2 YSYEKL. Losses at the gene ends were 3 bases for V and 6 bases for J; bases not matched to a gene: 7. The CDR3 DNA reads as TGCGCCAGCAGCCAGGAGCCGGGACTAGCGGGTGATACGCAGTATTTT. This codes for CASSQEPGLAGDTQYF.

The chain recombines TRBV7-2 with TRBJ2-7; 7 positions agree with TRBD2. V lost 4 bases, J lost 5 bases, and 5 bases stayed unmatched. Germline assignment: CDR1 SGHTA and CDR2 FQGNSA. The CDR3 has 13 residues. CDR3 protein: CASSSLTSDEQYF. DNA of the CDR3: TGTGCCAGCAGCTCACTAACTAGCGACGAGCAGTACTTC.

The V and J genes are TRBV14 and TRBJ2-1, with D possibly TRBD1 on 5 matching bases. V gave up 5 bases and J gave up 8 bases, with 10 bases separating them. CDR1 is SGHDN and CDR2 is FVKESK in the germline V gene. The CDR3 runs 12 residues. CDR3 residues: CASSTRTYEQFF. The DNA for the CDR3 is TGTGCCAGCAGCACCAGGACATATGAGCAGTTCTTC.

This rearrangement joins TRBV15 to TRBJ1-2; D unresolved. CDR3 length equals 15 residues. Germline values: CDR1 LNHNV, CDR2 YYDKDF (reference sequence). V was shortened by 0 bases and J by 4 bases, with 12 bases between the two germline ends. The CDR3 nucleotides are TGTGCCACCAGCAGAGATCTGGGTCAAGCCTATGGCTACACCTTC. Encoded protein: CATSRDLGQAYGYTF.

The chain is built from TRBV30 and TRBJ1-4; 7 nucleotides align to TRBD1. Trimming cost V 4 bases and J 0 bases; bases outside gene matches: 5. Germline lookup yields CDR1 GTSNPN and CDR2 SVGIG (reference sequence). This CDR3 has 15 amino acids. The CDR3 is CAWNTGTATNEKLFF. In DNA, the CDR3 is TGTGCCTGGAACACCGGGACAGCAACTAATGAAAAACTGTTTTTT. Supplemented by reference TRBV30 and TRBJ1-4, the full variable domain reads SQTIHQWPATLVQPVGSPLSLECTVEGTSNPNLYWYRQAAGRGLQLLFYSVGIGQISSEVPQNLSASRPQDRQFILSSKKLLLSDSGFYLCAWNTGTATNEKLFFGSGTQLSVL.